The 3 T cell receptor beta chains reported below all come from one sample, sequenced in a study of OX40 agonist ivuxolimab in advanced cancers. The table came from immunoSEQ multiplex PCR; TCRdb's copy has only in-frame clones and leaves some out. The sample includes 57,000 or so clones, approximately 80% of them seen just once. The starting material was CD4+ or CD8+ T cells sorted from blood, obtained in a trial of the OX40 agonist ivuxolimab. The receptors were sampled from an adult with an advanced solid tumor such as melanoma, head and neck, liver or kidney cancer.

This clone has more than one count but fewer than ten. This chain uses TRBV2 with TRBJ2-3; a weak D match, TRBD2 (5 bases). The CDR3 contains 15 residues. Germline lookup yields CDR1 SNHLY and CDR2 FYNNEI. V was pared by 8 bases and J by 2 bases, with 17 bases between. The CDR3 region is CASPEPGVLTDTQYF. DNA for the CDR3: TGTGCCAGCCCCGAACCCGGGGTTCTCACAGATACGCAGTATTTT.

The chain joins TRBV6-1 to TRBJ2-5, with D possibly being TRBD2 (6 bases). CDR1 and CDR2 (germline): MNHNS, SASEGT. The ends were cut back, 5 bases at V and 4 bases at J, with 14 bases in the middle. This CDR3 contains 14 residues. CDR3 in DNA: TGTGCCAGCAGTCCGGGGGTAGGAGGAGAGACCCAGTACTTC. This codes for CASSPGVGGETQYF.

This sequence joins TRBV13 and TRBJ2-5; D perhaps matches TRBD2 (5 bases). V shed 3 bases and J shed 3 bases, with 14 bases lying between them. This CDR3 comprises 15 residues. CDR1 and CDR2 from the germline V gene are PRHDT and FYEKMQ (reference sequence). As DNA, the CDR3 is TGTGCCAGCAGCTTCTCGTTCGGACTGGAAGAGACCCAGTACTTC. This sequence encodes CASSFSFGLEETQYF.